The text below deals with one T cell receptor (beta chain). Its antigen is not known. Time point noted: cycle 4 day 1 (C4D1), after more than five weeks of nivolumab. Every patient was affected by relapse after autologous stem cell transplantation, while exposure to brentuximab vedotin was not uniform. This CDR3 has 14 amino acids. Germline V gives CDR1 SGHDN, CDR2 FVKESK. The V end lost 4 bases, the J end lost 9 bases, and 18 bases lay between the germline ends. The method was immunoSEQ multiplex PCR; TCRdb's version includes in-frame clones alone and lacks a portion of them. The sample comprises more than 40,000 clones, approximately 70% of which are singletons, and approximately 2.4% rests with the top ten. This sample was included in a study of PD-1 blockade in classical Hodgkin lymphoma. Overall study results and limits: By C4D1 there was a significant rise in CD4+ TCR diversity but not in CD8+ TCR diversity. Initiation of nivolumab under 1 year after ASCT led to exclusion of patients. Complete responders' baseline diversity resembled that of newly diagnosed patients.

The rearrangement links TRBV14 to TRBJ1-1; a possible D gene is TRBD1 (6 bases). The receptor's source is a human donor with classical Hodgkin lymphoma. Sequenced material: peripheral blood mononuclear cells (PBMCs), taken before the fourth cycle of nivolumab. The CDR3 protein is CASSRGRDITQAFF. Here the CDR3 DNA reads TGTGCCAGCAGCCGCGGACGGGACATAACGCAAGCTTTCTTT.